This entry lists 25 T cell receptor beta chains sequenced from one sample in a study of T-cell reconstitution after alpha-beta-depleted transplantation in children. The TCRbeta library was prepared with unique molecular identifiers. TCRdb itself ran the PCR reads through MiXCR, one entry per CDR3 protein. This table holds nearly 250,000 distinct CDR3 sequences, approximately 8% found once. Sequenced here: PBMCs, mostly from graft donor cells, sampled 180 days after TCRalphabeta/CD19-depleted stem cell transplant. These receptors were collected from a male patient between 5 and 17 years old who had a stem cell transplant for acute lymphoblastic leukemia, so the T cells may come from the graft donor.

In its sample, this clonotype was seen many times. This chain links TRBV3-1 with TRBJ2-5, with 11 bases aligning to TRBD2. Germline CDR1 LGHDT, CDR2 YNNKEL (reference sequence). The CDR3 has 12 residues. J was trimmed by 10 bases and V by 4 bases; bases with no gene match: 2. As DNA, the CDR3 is TGTGCCAGCAGCCCGGGACTAGCGGTCCAGTACTTC. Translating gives CASSPGLAVQYF.

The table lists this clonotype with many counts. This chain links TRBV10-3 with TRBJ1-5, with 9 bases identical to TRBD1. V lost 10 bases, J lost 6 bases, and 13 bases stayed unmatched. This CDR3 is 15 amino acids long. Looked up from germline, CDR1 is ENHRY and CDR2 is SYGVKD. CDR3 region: CATSRDRVGIQPQHF. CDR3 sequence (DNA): TGTGCCACATCTCGGGACAGGGTAGGGATTCAGCCCCAGCATTTT.

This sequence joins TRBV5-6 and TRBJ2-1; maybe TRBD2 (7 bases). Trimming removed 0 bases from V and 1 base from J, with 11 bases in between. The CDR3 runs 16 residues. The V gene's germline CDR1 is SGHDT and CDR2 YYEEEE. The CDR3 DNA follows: TGTGCCAGCAGCTTGGGGGGGCGGGAGTCCTACAATGAGCAGTTCTTC. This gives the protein CASSLGGRESYNEQFF.

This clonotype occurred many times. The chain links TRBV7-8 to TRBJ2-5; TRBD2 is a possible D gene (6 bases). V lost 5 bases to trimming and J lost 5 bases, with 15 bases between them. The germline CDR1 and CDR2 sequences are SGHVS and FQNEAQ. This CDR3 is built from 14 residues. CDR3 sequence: CASSLGPAGETQYF. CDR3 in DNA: TGTGCCAGCAGCCTAGGCCCGGCGGGGGAGACCCAGTACTTC.

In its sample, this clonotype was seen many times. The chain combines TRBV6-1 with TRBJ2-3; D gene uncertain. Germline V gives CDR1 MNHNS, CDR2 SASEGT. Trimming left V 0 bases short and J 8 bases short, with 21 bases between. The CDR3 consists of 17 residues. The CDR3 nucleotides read TGTGCCAGCAGTGAAGCGGCCTCAGGCCAAAGGGTCGGTACGCAGTATTTT. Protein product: CASSEAASGQRVGTQYF.

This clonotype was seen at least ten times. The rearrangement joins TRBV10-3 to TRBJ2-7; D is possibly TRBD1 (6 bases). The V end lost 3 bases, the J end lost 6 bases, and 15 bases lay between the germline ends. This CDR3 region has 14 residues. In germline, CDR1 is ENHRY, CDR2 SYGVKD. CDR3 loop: CAISEASGVSEQYF. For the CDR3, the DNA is TGTGCCATCAGTGAAGCCTCAGGGGTTAGCGAGCAGTACTTC.

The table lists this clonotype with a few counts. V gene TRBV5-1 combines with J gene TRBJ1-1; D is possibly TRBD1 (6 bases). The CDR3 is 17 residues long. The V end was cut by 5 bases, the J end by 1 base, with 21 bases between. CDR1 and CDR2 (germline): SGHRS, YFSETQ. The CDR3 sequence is CASRRRQPGHRNTEAFF. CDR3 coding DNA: TGCGCCAGCAGACGGCGGCAACCGGGACACCGGAACACTGAAGCTTTCTTT.

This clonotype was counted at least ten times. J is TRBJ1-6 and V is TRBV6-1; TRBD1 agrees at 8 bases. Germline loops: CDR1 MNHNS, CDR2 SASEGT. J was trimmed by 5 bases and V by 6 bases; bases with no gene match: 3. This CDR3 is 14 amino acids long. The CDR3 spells CASRPTGDNSPLHF. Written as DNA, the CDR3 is TGTGCCAGCAGACCGACAGGGGATAATTCACCCCTCCACTTT.

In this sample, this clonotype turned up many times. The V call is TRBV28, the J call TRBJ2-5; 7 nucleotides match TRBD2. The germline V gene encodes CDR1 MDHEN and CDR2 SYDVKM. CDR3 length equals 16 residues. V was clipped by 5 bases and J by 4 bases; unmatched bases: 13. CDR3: CASSPLGGGLRETQYF. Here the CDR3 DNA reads TGTGCCAGCAGTCCGCTTGGGGGAGGGTTGAGAGAGACCCAGTACTTC. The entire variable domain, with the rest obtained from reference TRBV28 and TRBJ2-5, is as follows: DVKVTQSSRYLVKRTGEKVFLECVQDMDHENMFWYRQDPGLGLRLIYFSYDVKMKEKGDIPEGYSVSREKKERFSLILESASTNQTSMYLCASSPLGGGLRETQYFGPGTRLLVL.

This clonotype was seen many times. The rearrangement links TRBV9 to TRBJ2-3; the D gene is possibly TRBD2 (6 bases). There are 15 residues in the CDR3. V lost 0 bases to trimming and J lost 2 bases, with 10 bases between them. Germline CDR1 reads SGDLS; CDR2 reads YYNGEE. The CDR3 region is CASSVDGGVTDTQYF. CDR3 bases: TGTGCCAGCAGCGTAGACGGGGGAGTCACAGATACGCAGTATTTT.

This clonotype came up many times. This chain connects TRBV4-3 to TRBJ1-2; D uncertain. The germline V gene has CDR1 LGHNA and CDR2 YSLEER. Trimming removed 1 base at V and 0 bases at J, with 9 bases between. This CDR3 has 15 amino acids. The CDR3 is CASSQVFPSNYGYTF. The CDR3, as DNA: TGCGCCAGCAGCCAAGTATTCCCTTCTAACTATGGCTACACCTTC.

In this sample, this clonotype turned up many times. This chain's CDR3 is CASQAGEGETQYF. The CDR3 region has the DNA TGTGCCAGTCAAGCGGGGGAGGGGGAGACCCAGTACTTC. This chain joins TRBV7-2 and TRBJ2-5; 8 bases fit TRBD2. The junction had 8 bases not matched to a gene; V was cut back by 9 bases and J by 5 bases. This CDR3 is 13 amino acids long. Germline V gene sequence: CDR1 SGHTA, CDR2 FQGNSA.

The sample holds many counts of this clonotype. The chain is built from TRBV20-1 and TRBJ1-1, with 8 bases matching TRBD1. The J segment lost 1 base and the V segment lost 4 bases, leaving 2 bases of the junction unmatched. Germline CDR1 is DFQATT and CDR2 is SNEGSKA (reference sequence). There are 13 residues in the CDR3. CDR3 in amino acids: CSATGQGNTEAFF. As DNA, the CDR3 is TGCAGTGCTACCGGACAGGGGAACACTGAAGCTTTCTTT.

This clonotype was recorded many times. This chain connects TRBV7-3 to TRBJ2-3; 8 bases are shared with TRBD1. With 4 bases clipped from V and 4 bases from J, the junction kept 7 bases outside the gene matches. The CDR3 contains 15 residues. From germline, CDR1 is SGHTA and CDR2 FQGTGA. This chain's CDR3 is CASSSGQGWADTQYF. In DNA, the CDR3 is TGTGCCAGCAGCTCAGGACAGGGTTGGGCAGATACGCAGTATTTT.

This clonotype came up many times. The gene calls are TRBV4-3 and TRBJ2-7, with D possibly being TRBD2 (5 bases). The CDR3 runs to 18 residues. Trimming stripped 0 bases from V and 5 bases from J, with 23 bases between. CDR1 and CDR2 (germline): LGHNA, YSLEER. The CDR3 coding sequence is TGCGCCAGCAGCCAAGAGTCGACGCGGATTTGGGAGAGGAACGAGCAGTACTTC. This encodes CASSQESTRIWERNEQYF.

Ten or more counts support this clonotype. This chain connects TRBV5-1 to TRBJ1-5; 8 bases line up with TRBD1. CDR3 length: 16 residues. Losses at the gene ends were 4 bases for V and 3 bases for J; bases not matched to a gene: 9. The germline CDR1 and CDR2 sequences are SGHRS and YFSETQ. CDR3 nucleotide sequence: TGCGCCAGCAGCGCGACAGGACAGGGTGCCAATCAGCCCCAGCATTTT. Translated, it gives CASSATGQGANQPQHF.

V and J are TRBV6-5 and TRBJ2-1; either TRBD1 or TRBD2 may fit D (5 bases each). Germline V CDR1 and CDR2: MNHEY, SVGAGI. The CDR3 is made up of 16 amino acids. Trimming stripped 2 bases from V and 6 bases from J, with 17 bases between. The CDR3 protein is CASSYTSQWGFNEQFF. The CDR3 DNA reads TGTGCCAGCAGTTACACCAGCCAGTGGGGGTTCAATGAGCAGTTCTTC.

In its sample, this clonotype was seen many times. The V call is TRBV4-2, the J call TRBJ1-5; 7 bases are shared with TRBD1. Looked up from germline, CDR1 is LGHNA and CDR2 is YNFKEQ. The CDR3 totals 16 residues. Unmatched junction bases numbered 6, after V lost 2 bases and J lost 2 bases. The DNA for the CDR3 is TGTGCCAGCAGCCAATACGGGCAGGGGGGCAATCAGCCCCAGCATTTT. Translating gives CASSQYGQGGNQPQHF.

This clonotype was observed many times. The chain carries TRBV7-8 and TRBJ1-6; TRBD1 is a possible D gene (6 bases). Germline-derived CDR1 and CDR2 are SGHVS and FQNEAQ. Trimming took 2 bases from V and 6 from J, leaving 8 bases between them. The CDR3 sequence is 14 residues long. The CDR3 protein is CASSLRQVNSPLHF. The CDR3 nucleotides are TGTGCCAGCAGCTTAAGACAGGTTAATTCACCCCTCCACTTT.

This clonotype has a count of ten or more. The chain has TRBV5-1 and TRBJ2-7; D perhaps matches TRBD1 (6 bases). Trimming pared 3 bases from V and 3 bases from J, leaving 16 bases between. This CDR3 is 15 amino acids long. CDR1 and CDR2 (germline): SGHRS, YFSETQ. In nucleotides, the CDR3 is TGCGCCAGCAGCTCCGAGGGGGTACACATCTACGAGCAGTACTTC. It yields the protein CASSSEGVHIYEQYF.

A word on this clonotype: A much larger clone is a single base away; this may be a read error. CDR3 coding DNA: TGTACCAGCAGCGCCTCAGGGCAAGAAGAGACCCAGTACTTC. This sequence encodes CTSSASGQEETQYF. This sequence joins TRBV9 and TRBJ2-5; a possible D gene is TRBD1 (5 bases). Germline values: CDR1 SGDLS, CDR2 YYNGEE. CDR3 length: 14 residues.

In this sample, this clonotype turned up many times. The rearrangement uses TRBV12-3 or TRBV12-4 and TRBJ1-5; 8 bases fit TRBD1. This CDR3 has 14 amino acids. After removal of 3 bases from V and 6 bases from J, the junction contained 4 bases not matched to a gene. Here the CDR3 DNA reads TGTGCCAGCAGTTTCCCAGGGGGCGGTCAGCCCCAGCATTTT. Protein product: CASSFPGGGQPQHF.

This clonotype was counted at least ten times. CDR3 protein: CASRLAGGGTDTQYF. CDR3 in DNA: TGTGCCAGCAGACTAGCGGGAGGAGGCACAGATACGCAGTATTTT. The J gene is TRBJ2-3, the V gene TRBV28, with TRBD2 matching 12 bases. CDR3 length equals 15 residues. Trimming removed 6 bases from V and 1 base from J; junction bases left unmatched: 2. The germline V gene has CDR1 MDHEN and CDR2 SYDVKM.

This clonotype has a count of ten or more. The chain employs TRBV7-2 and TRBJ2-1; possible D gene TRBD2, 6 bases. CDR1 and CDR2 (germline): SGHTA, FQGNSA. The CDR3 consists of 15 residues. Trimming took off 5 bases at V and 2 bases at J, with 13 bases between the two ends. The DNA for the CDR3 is TGTGCCAGCAGCCCCCGAGCGGGTACCTACAATGAGCAGTTCTTC. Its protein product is CASSPRAGTYNEQFF.

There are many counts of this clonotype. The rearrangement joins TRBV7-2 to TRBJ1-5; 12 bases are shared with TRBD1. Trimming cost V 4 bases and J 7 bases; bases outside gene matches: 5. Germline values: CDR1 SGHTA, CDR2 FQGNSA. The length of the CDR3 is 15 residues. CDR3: CASSSGQGAFQPQHF. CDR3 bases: TGTGCCAGCAGCTCGGGACAGGGGGCCTTCCAGCCCCAGCATTTT.